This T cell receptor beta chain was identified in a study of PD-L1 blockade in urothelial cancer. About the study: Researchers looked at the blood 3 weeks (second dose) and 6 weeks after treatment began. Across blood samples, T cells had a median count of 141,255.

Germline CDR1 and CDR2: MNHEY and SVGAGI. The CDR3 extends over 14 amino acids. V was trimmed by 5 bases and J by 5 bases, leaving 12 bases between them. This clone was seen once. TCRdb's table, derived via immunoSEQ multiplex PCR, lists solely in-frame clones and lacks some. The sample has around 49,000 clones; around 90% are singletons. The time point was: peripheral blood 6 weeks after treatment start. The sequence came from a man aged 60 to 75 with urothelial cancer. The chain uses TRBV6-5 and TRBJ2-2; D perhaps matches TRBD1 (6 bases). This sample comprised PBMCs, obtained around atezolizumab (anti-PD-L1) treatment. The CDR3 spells CASSTRGGTGELFF. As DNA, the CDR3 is TGTGCCAGCAGTACCCGAGGGGGAACCGGGGAGCTGTTTTTT.